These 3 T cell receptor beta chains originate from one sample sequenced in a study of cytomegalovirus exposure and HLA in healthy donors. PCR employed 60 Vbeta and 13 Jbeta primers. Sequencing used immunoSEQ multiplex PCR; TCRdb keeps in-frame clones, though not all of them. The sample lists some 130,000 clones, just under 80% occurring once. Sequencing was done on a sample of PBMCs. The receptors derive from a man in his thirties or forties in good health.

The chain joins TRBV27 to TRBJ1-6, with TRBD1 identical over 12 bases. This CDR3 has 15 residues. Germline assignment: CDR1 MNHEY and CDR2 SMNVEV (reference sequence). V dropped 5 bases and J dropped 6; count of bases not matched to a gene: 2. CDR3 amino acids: CASSVGQGANSPLHF. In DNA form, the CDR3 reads TGTGCCAGCAGTGTGGGACAGGGGGCTAATTCACCCCTCCACTTT.

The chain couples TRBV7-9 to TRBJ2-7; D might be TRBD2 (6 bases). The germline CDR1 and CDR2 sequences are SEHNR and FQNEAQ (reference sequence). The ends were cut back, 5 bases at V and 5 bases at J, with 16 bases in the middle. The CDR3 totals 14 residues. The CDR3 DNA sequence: TGTGCCAGCAGCCGACTGACTAGTACGAACGAGCAGTACTTC. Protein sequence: CASSRLTSTNEQYF.

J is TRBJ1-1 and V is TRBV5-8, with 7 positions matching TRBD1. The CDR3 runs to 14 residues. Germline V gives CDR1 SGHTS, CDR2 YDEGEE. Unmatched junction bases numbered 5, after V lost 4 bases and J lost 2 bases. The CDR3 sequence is CASSLGTANTEAFF. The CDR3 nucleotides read TGTGCCAGCAGCCTTGGGACAGCAAACACTGAAGCTTTCTTT.